The 14 T cell receptor beta chains in this list originate from one sample, sequenced in a study of T cells in Graves' hyperthyroidism and ophthalmopathy. TCR beta CDR3 regions were amplified from RNA. HTBI primers were used for first-round RT-PCR of the TCR CDR3. TCRdb called the multiplex PCR reads again in MiXCR, with one record for every CDR3 protein. The table records roughly 740,000 distinct CDR3 sequences, less than 20% of them present only once. Sequenced sample: blood. Receptors were obtained from a man aged 18-30 years with Graves' hyperthyroidism.

This clonotype appeared many times. The chain uses TRBV25-1 and TRBJ1-1, with D uncertain. Per the germline V gene, CDR1 is MGHDK and CDR2 is SYGVNS. The CDR3 has 12 amino acids. V lost 3 bases and J 6 bases, leaving 8 bases between the germline ends. CDR3 DNA: TGTGCCAGCAGTGACGGGGTCGCTGAAGCTTTCTTT. This sequence encodes CASSDGVAEAFF.

The gene calls are TRBV24-1 and TRBJ1-1, with 8 nucleotides matching TRBD1. Germline trimming cut 4 bases from V and 1 base from J; bases unmatched to any gene: 7. The CDR3 is made up of 16 amino acids. Germline assignment: CDR1 KGHDR and CDR2 SFDVKD. The CDR3 nucleotides are TGTGCCACCAGTGACACCGACAGGGGTTCGAACACTGAAGCTTTCTTT. Translating it yields CATSDTDRGSNTEAFF.

This clonotype was observed many times. J is TRBJ2-1 and V is TRBV12-3 or TRBV12-4; the D call may be TRBD1 or TRBD2 (6 bases each). Trimming shortened V by 4 bases and J by 8 bases, and 12 bases separated the two germline ends. This CDR3 is built from 13 residues. CDR3 sequence: CASSSLGGDEQFF. The CDR3 coding sequence is TGTGCCAGCAGTTCCTTGGGGGGCGATGAGCAGTTCTTC.

This chain joins TRBV5-6 and TRBJ2-1; TRBD2 matches 8 bases. CDR1 and CDR2 from the germline V gene are SGHDT and YYEEEE. The CDR3 has 19 amino acids. With 3 bases clipped from V and 0 bases from J, the junction kept 14 bases outside the gene matches. Here the CDR3 DNA reads TGTGCCAGCAGCTGGGGGTTGGCTAGCGGGTCGAGCTCCTACAATGAGCAGTTCTTC. Its translation: CASSWGLASGSSSYNEQFF.

The rearrangement joins TRBV29-1 to TRBJ1-1; D may be TRBD1 (5 bases). V gave up 6 bases and J gave up 0 bases, with 11 bases separating them. CDR1 is SQVTM and CDR2 is ANQGSEA in the germline V gene. The CDR3 is 13 residues long. CDR3 sequence: CSVAGPMNTEAFF. CDR3 coding DNA: TGCAGCGTCGCGGGACCCATGAACACTGAAGCTTTCTTT.

This clonotype has more than one count but fewer than ten. The chain joins TRBV9 to TRBJ1-2; D is possibly TRBD1 (5 bases). Per the germline V gene, CDR1 is SGDLS and CDR2 is YYNGEE. The CDR3 has 14 residues. The ends were cut back, 6 bases at V and 2 bases at J, with 14 bases in the middle. CDR3 DNA sequence: TGTGCCAGCACCCCGGGACTGAGAAACTATGGCTACACCTTC. This codes for CASTPGLRNYGYTF. The variable domain in full, with the rest retrieved from reference TRBV9 and TRBJ1-2, is DSGVTQTPKHLITATGQRVTLRCSPRSGDLSVYWYQQSLDQGLQFLIQYYNGEERAKGNILERFSAQQFPDLHSELNLSSLELGDSALYFCASTPGLRNYGYTFGSGTRLTVV.

This clonotype was counted many times. This sequence joins TRBV30 and TRBJ2-3; D unclear. This CDR3 region has 13 residues. The germline V and J ends were trimmed by 0 bases and 6 bases, with 10 bases remaining between them. Germline V lookup: CDR1 GTSNPN, CDR2 SVGIG (reference sequence). CDR3: CAWSVVRTDTQYF. The CDR3 DNA reads TGTGCCTGGAGTGTAGTCAGGACGGATACGCAGTATTTT.

Details on this clonotype: A clone one base away is much larger, so this may be a read error. This chain connects TRBV12-3 or TRBV12-4 to TRBJ1-5, with no clear D. The CDR3 sequence is 13 residues long. CDR3 sequence reads: CVSSLVLNQPQHF. DNA of the CDR3: TGTGTCAGCAGTTTGGTTCTCAATCAGCCCCAGCATTTT.

This clonotype was observed at least ten times. The chain carries TRBV2 and TRBJ2-3, with no clear D. In germline, CDR1 is SNHLY, CDR2 FYNNEI. Trimming cost V 3 bases and J 0 bases, with 10 bases left between them. This CDR3 is 15 amino acids long. In nucleotides, the CDR3 is TGTGCCAGCAGTGACCGATCGTTTAGCACAGATACGCAGTATTTT. Translating it yields CASSDRSFSTDTQYF.

A few counts support this clonotype. V is TRBV30 and J is TRBJ1-2; 12 bases are a match to TRBD1. V shed 1 base and J 4 bases; nucleotides not matched to a gene: 7. The germline gives CDR1 GTSNPN, CDR2 SVGIG (reference sequence). This CDR3 spans 16 amino acids. CDR3 amino acids: CAWSDSGTGGLYGYTF. In DNA form, the CDR3 reads TGTGCCTGGAGTGATTCCGGGACAGGGGGCCTCTATGGCTACACCTTC.

The rearrangement joins TRBV18 to TRBJ2-7; D may correspond to TRBD1 or TRBD2 (5 bases each). Germline V lookup: CDR1 KGHSH, CDR2 LQKENI. V was cut by 2 bases and J by 5 bases, with 16 bases left in between. The CDR3 runs 15 residues. CDR3 sequence (DNA): TGTGCCAGCTCACCAGTCCTTGGGACGGTGGACGAGCAGTACTTC. It specifies CASSPVLGTVDEQYF.

This clonotype was picked up many times. The rearrangement links TRBV12-3 or TRBV12-4 to TRBJ2-7; 7 positions match TRBD2. The length of the CDR3 is 15 residues. The J segment lost 5 bases and the V segment lost 3 bases, leaving 10 bases of the junction unmatched. CDR3 DNA: TGTGCCAGCAGTTTTCGGGGCGGGAGTCGCGACGAGCAGTACTTC. This sequence encodes CASSFRGGSRDEQYF.

The chain combines TRBV20-1 with TRBJ2-1; 7 bases align to TRBD1. Trimming took 0 bases from V and 1 from J; bases not matched to a gene: 12. Germline lookup yields CDR1 DFQATT and CDR2 SNEGSKA (reference sequence). This CDR3 is 18 amino acids long. CDR3 protein: CSARDWGVRGNSYNEQFF. CDR3 in DNA: TGCAGTGCTAGAGATTGGGGTGTCAGGGGGAATTCCTACAATGAGCAGTTCTTC.

V usage is TRBV7-9 and J usage is TRBJ2-7; 7 positions agree with TRBD1. The V and J ends lost 2 bases and 3 bases, in that order; junction bases with no gene match: 7. The CDR3 has 15 amino acids. CDR1 is SEHNR and CDR2 is FQNEAQ in the germline V gene (reference sequence). CDR3 sequence: CASSLRQGESYEQYF. The CDR3 nucleotides are TGTGCCAGCAGCTTACGACAGGGAGAAAGCTACGAGCAGTACTTC.